This record looks at one TCR beta chain sequence and its context. What it binds is not known. V lost 3 bases and J lost 4; bases outside the gene matches: 11. Germline V CDR1 and CDR2: LNHDA, SQIVND (reference sequence). The CDR3 loop spans 17 amino acids. The sample is drawn from a study of T cell responses to AZD1222 COVID-19 vaccine. The data were produced by immunoSEQ multiplex PCR, yet TCRdb's version contains in-frame clones alone and is incomplete. The data contain 90,000 to 100,000 clones, around 87% of them singletons. Study-level results: Donors were largely white British and mainly female; clonal diversity was possibly underestimated.

The chain recombines TRBV19 with TRBJ2-5; 10 positions match TRBD1. Material: peripheral blood, obtained on day 0 of AZD1222 vaccination. This receptor was identified in an adult in good health. The chain's CDR3 is CASSMRDRGFGAETQYF. The CDR3 region has the DNA TGTGCCAGTAGTATGAGGGACAGGGGATTTGGGGCAGAGACCCAGTACTTC.